These T cell receptor beta chains were read from a single sample in a study of cytomegalovirus exposure and HLA in healthy donors. Assay used: immunoSEQ multiplex PCR; TCRdb lists only in-frame clones, some missing. The profile shows about 120,000 clones, 65% to 75% of them singletons. Sequenced input: PBMCs. These receptors were obtained from a man aged 30-40 years in good health and CMV-seropositive. CDR3s include the opening cysteine and the closing phenylalanine or tryptophan. Each record gives: V gene, CDR3 protein.

V gene: TRBV29-1
CDR3 protein: CGAGGTEAFF

V gene: TRBV1
CDR3 protein: CTSSPRDYNTDTQYF

V gene: TRBV29-1
CDR3 protein: CSVDWGNSGNTIYF

V gene: TRBV28
CDR3 protein: CASSKLTGRNEQFF

V gene: TRBV4-1
CDR3 protein: CASSQDPGSMNTEAFF

V gene: TRBV9
CDR3 protein: CASSIDRGNIQYF

V gene: TRBV7-2
CDR3 protein: CASSLGGGGWRGYTF

V gene: TRBV28
CDR3 protein: CASSPTGVQRETQYF

V gene: TRBV29-1
CDR3 protein: CSVQQLSGNTIYF

V gene: TRBV30
CDR3 protein: CAWTNNSPLHF

V gene: TRBV5-6
CDR3 protein: CASSLAPSNEQFF

V gene: TRBV9
CDR3 protein: CASSPNRDSPLHF

V gene: TRBV6-1
CDR3 protein: CASSVDRGGYTF

V gene: TRBV29-1
CDR3 protein: CSAEGSLGSTDTQYF

V gene: TRBV10-3
CDR3 protein: CAISEDRGREAFF

V gene: TRBV28
CDR3 protein: CASYRASNYGYTF

V gene: TRBV7-9
CDR3 protein: CASSLGSLGFSGANVLTF

V gene: TRBV7-2
CDR3 protein: CASSLAGGPYNEQFF

V gene: TRBV5-6
CDR3 protein: CASGPASSYEQYF

V gene: TRBV9
CDR3 protein: CASSVVAGGISNTGELFF

V gene: TRBV7-2
CDR3 protein: CASSFQDRDSPLHF

V gene: TRBV19
CDR3 protein: CASKFSGTSGSTDTQYF

V gene: TRBV4-2
CDR3 protein: CASSLGQGAETQYF

V gene: TRBV10-2
CDR3 protein: CASSEGQAQPQHF

V gene: TRBV7-9
CDR3 protein: CASSFRQGRETQYF

V gene: TRBV2
CDR3 protein: CASFLQRNTEAFF

V gene: TRBV5-1
CDR3 protein: CASSPRRGGGETQYF

V gene: TRBV6-1
CDR3 protein: CASRAENTEAFF

V gene: TRBV21-1
CDR3 protein: CASSKVEGGVGDEAFF

V gene: TRBV13
CDR3 protein: CASSPRQGSSPLHF

V gene: TRBV21-1
CDR3 protein: CASTAEGLASYNEQFF

V gene: TRBV7-9
CDR3 protein: CASSSVTGGFVNSPLHF

V gene: TRBV19
CDR3 protein: CASTGQLTGELFF

V gene: TRBV7-9
CDR3 protein: CASSAGTGALSYGYTF

V gene: TRBV5-4
CDR3 protein: CASSGGGALGETQYF

V gene: TRBV11-2
CDR3 protein: CASSAPSGVFTTEAFF

V gene: TRBV9
CDR3 protein: CASSGWTSGGSNEQFF

V gene: TRBV14
CDR3 protein: CASSQERGPPYGQYF

V gene: TRBV4-2
CDR3 protein: CASSPSGGYSPLHF

V gene: TRBV28
CDR3 protein: CASSLGPTSGYTF

V gene: TRBV19
CDR3 protein: CASNADREGNTIYF

V gene: TRBV25-1
CDR3 protein: CASSQVEDRAYEQYF

V gene: TRBV6-6
CDR3 protein: CASSYSQGAYEQYF

V gene: TRBV5-1
CDR3 protein: CASSRSGALSGANVLTF

V gene: TRBV7-7
CDR3 protein: CASSRGQGSGADTQYF

V gene: TRBV19
CDR3 protein: CASSQLAEVWGANVLTF

V gene: TRBV28
CDR3 protein: CASTTILDRDANTIYF

V gene: TRBV6-5
CDR3 protein: CASSYGGLALNEQFF

V gene: TRBV6-1
CDR3 protein: CASSQRQNYGYPF

V gene: TRBV9
CDR3 protein: CASSGRQGGGTEAFF

V gene: TRBV6-1
CDR3 protein: CASSRDRGNQPQHF

V gene: TRBV7-9
CDR3 protein: CASGQGGTEAFF

V gene: TRBV11-3
CDR3 protein: CASSLDSTTDTQYF

V gene: TRBV7-9
CDR3 protein: CSSSFPGGLGTQYF

V gene: TRBV9
CDR3 protein: CASSVVRPGTGAHTEAFF

V gene: TRBV7-8
CDR3 protein: CASRSGGNTGELFF

V gene: TRBV10-3
CDR3 protein: CAISGTSGKTSYNEQFF

V gene: TRBV15
CDR3 protein: CATSPRSPGTGGGYTF

V gene: TRBV19
CDR3 protein: CASSIVKEGGEAFF

V gene: TRBV4-2
CDR3 protein: CASSQEDRGAQPQHF